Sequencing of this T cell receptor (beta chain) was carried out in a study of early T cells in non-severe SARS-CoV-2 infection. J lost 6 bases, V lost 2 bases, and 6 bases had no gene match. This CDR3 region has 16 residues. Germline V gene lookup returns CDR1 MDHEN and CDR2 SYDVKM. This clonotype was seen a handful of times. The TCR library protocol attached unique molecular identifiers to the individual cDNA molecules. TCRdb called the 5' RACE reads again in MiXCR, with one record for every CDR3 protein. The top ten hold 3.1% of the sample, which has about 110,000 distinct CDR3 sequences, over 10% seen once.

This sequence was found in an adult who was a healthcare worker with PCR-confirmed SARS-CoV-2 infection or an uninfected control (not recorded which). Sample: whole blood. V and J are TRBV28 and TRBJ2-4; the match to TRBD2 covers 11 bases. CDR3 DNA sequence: TGTGCCAGCAGTTTAGCCGGGACTAGCGGCGGAAACATTCAGTACTTC. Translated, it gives CASSLAGTSGGNIQYF.